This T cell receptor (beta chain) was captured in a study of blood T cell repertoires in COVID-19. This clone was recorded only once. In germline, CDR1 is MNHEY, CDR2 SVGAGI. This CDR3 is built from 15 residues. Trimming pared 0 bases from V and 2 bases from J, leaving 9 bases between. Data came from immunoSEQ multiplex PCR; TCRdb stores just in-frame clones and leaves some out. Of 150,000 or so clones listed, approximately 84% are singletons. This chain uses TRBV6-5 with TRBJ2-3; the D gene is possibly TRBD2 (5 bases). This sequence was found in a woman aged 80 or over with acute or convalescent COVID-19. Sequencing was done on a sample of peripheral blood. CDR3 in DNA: TGTGCCAGCAGTTACTCGAACGGGGTCACAGATACGCAGTATTTT. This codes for CASSYSNGVTDTQYF.